This is a list of T cell receptor beta chains from one sample in a study of blood T cell repertoires in COVID-19. Method: immunoSEQ multiplex PCR; TCRdb's copy keeps in-frame clones and lacks some. The sample holds fewer than 250,000 clones, about 83% seen once. Sequencing was performed on peripheral blood. All receptors derive from a woman aged 70-85 years with active or convalescent COVID-19. CDR3s include the opening cysteine and the closing phenylalanine or tryptophan. Fields, in order: J gene, D gene, clone size, V gene, CDR3 DNA, CDR3 protein. D genes are given only for firm matches. Size is omitted from some rows. Given values are once, few, many or a class for expanded clones.

TRBJ2-5 TRBD2 . TRBV3-1/TRBV3-2 TGTGCCAGCAGCCAAGTTATACCGAGGGGCTCGGGAGGAGAGACCCAGTACTTC CASSQVIPRGSGGETQYF
TRBJ1-2 . once TRBV20-1 TGCAGTGCTAGTGCAGGGGCCAGCTATGGCTACACCTTC CSASAGASYGYTF
TRBJ2-3 . . TRBV4-2 TGTGCCAGCAGCCAAGGTGCGGGCGGTATTGCTACGCAGTATTTT CASSQGAGGIATQYF
TRBJ2-3 . . TRBV14 TGTGCCAGCGGGGCCGGACAGATCACAGATACGCAGTATTTT CASGAGQITDTQYF
TRBJ1-4 . . TRBV2 TGTGCCAGCACGAGTTGGGCCCGGAATGAAAAACTGTTTTTT CASTSWARNEKLFF
TRBJ2-7 . . TRBV6-1 TGTGCCAGCGGAGTCAACGGAGACGAGCAGTACTTC CASGVNGDEQYF
TRBJ2-7 . once TRBV5-4 TGTGCCAGCAGCTTGGGGGCAGCGGACTACGAGCAGTACTTC CASSLGAADYEQYF
TRBJ1-2 TRBD1 . TRBV28 TGTGCCAGCAGTTTACCCCGCCGGACAGGGAACTATGGCTACACCTTC CASSLPRRTGNYGYTF
TRBJ1-4 TRBD1 once TRBV7-2 TGTGCCAGCAGCTTAGATACAGGGGCGGAAAAACTGTTTTTT CASSLDTGAEKLFF
TRBJ1-5 TRBD1 few TRBV19 TGTGCCAGTAGTATTACAGGGGGCCGCAATCAGCCCCAGCATTTT CASSITGGRNQPQHF
TRBJ1-1 TRBD1 . TRBV5-4 TGTGCCAGCAGCCCCCGGGACAGGGCCCTGAACACTGAAGCTTTCTTT CASSPRDRALNTEAFF
TRBJ2-3 TRBD2 few TRBV25-1 TGTGCCAGCACCCCCACTGGCGGGAGGGCCCCCACAGATACGCAGTATTTT CASTPTGGRAPTDTQYF
TRBJ2-3 . . TRBV3-1/TRBV3-2 TGTGCCAGCAGCCAAGATTCTAGGGGCCGGGCAGATACGCAGTATTTT CASSQDSRGRADTQYF
TRBJ2-3 . . TRBV5-5 TGTGCCAGCAGCTCACTAGGTTCTTCAACAGATACGCAGTATTTT CASSSLGSSTDTQYF
TRBJ2-1 TRBD2 . TRBV7-9 TGTGCCAGCAGCTTGTTAGTAGCGGGAACCCATGAGCAGTTCTTC CASSLLVAGTHEQFF
TRBJ2-4 . . TRBV2 TGTGCCAGCAGTGAGTTGGCCATTCAGTACTTC CASSELAIQYF
TRBJ2-7 TRBD2 . TRBV2 TGTGCCAGCAAACGGACTAGCGGGAGTTACGAGCAGTACTTC CASKRTSGSYEQYF
TRBJ2-5 . . TRBV28 TGTGCCAGCAGTTTTCGCGGAGGGCGTAAAGAGACCCAGTACTTC CASSFRGGRKETQYF
TRBJ2-7 TRBD1 . TRBV9 TGTGCCAGCAGCTCCGGGACAGGGGTCTACGAGCAGTACTTC CASSSGTGVYEQYF
TRBJ2-4 . . TRBV10-3 TGTGCCATCAGTCGGGAGCTCGGGAAAAACATTCAGTACTTC CAISRELGKNIQYF
TRBJ2-7 . . TRBV7-6 TGTGCCAGCAGCCCGCAGGGGGAGGTCTCCTACGAGCAGTACTTC CASSPQGEVSYEQYF
TRBJ2-7 . . TRBV27 TGTGCCAGCAGTCCACAGGAGTCCTACGAGCAGTACTTC CASSPQESYEQYF
TRBJ2-2 TRBD1 few TRBV19 TGTGCCAGTAGTATAGGTGGGACAGCGAACACCGGGGAGCTGTTTTTT CASSIGGTANTGELFF
TRBJ2-4 . . TRBV3-1/TRBV3-2 TGTGGAATGATAGACAGAAGTAAAAACATTCAGTACTTC CGMIDRSKNIQYF
TRBJ2-3 TRBD2 . TRBV5-1 TGCGCCAGCTTCCTGGGGGAGGGCCGGAAAGGGATTACAGATACGCAGTATTTT CASFLGEGRKGITDTQYF
TRBJ2-2 TRBD2 . TRBV3-1/TRBV3-2 TGTGCCAGCAGCCTAGCGGGAGGTGGGACCGGGGAGCTGTTTTTT CASSLAGGGTGELFF
TRBJ1-3 TRBD1 . TRBV2 TGTGCCAGCACCAGGGGGCGCGTCGCGGTCGAAGGAAACACCATATATTTT CASTRGRVAVEGNTIYF
TRBJ2-7 TRBD2 . TRBV3-1/TRBV3-2 TGTGCCAGCAGCGCTACTTTAGCGGGAGTTAATTCCTACGAGCAGTACTTC CASSATLAGVNSYEQYF
TRBJ1-2 . . TRBV6-2/TRBV6-3 TGTGCCAGCAGCTTAACGGGACACGGGGTGGGCTACACCTTC CASSLTGHGVGYTF
TRBJ1-5 . . TRBV2 TGTGCCAGCAGTAGGGGGGGTCTGGGTCGGCAGCCCCAGCATTTT CASSRGGLGRQPQHF
TRBJ2-7 TRBD2 . TRBV2 TGTGCCAGCAGTGGTGGCGGGAGGGCCTTTAACAACGAGCAGTACTTC CASSGGGRAFNNEQYF
TRBJ2-7 TRBD2 . TRBV12-3/TRBV12-4 TGTGCCAGCAGTTTCCGGGAGGCCTACGAGCAGTACTTC CASSFREAYEQYF
TRBJ1-5 . . TRBV11-2 TGTGCCAGCAGCCGGGGGAATCAGCCCCAGCATTTT CASSRGNQPQHF
TRBJ2-1 TRBD2 . TRBV19 TGTGCCAGTAGTATAGGGGTACGTAGCGGGAGTTGGATTGAGCAGTTCTTC CASSIGVRSGSWIEQFF
TRBJ2-7 . once TRBV18 TGTGCCAGCTCACCACGGGGGCCCCCCTACGAGCAGTACTTC CASSPRGPPYEQYF
TRBJ2-1 . . TRBV9 TGTGCCAGCAGCAACCGACAGTACAATGAGCAGTTCTTC CASSNRQYNEQFF
TRBJ2-1 TRBD2 . TRBV5-1 TGCGCCACCCAGGGACTAGCGGGACACAATGAGCAGTTCTTC CATQGLAGHNEQFF
TRBJ1-5 . . TRBV6-2/TRBV6-3 TGTGCCAGCAGTTACACAGGGTCGGGACAGCCCCAGCATTTT CASSYTGSGQPQHF
TRBJ2-7 TRBD1 once TRBV5-5 TGTGCCAGCAGCGGGGACAGGAATACCTACGAGCAGTACTTC CASSGDRNTYEQYF
TRBJ1-5 TRBD1 . TRBV19 TGTGCCAGTAGTATCGGAGGGGGCGTCATAGCAGGTCAGCCCCAGCATTTT CASSIGGGVIAGQPQHF
TRBJ2-1 TRBD2 . TRBV5-4 TGTGCCAGCCGGCTAGCGGGACACAATGAGCAGTTCTTC CASRLAGHNEQFF
TRBJ2-1 TRBD2 . TRBV15 TGTGCCACCAGCAGAGGGTACAGCGGGAGGTACAATGAGCAGTTCTTC CATSRGYSGRYNEQFF
TRBJ2-1 . . TRBV5-1 TGCGCCAGCAGCCCTAGTTACCCCAACAATGAGCAGTTCTTC CASSPSYPNNEQFF
TRBJ2-1 TRBD2 . TRBV5-6 TGTGCCAGCAGCTTGAGGGGACTACTTTTCGATGAGCAGTTCTTC CASSLRGLLFDEQFF
TRBJ2-3 TRBD1 . TRBV5-5 TGTGCCAGCAGCTTGACTCCGGGACAGGGGGCAGATACGCAGTATTTT CASSLTPGQGADTQYF
TRBJ1-1 TRBD1 . TRBV6-5 TGTGCCAGCAGTTACCGAGACAGGGGGAACACTGAAGCTTTCTTT CASSYRDRGNTEAFF
TRBJ2-7 . . TRBV18 TGTGCCAGCTCACCGTCGAGAGGGTCCTACGAGCAGTACTTC CASSPSRGSYEQYF
TRBJ2-2 . . TRBV18 TGTGCCAGCTCACTCCAGGGCGCCGGGGAGCTGTTTTTT CASSLQGAGELFF